These T cell receptor beta chains were read from a single sample in a study of response to subunit inactivated influenza vaccine. MiXCR was run by TCRdb on the RT-PCR reads, yielding one entry per CDR3 protein. The sample lists 500,000 or so distinct CDR3 sequences, roughly 11% occurring once. The sample consisted of PBMCs from blood, taken about 40 days after vaccination. The source of these receptors is a middle-aged man who received an inactivated influenza vaccine. Both conserved end residues are part of each CDR3. A D gene is named only where the DNA matches it firmly. Size is stated for part of the rows, as once, few or many counts, or as a class when the clone is expanded.

v_call,clone_size,d_call,j_call,cdr3_aa,cdr3_nt
TRBV9,few,-,TRBJ2-3,CASSVEGSHISTDTQYF,TGTGCCAGCAGCGTAGAAGGGAGCCATATTAGCACAGATACGCAGTATTTT
TRBV4-1,many,-,TRBJ2-5,CASSQLILQTQYF,TGCGCCAGCAGCCAACTAATCTTGCAGACCCAGTACTTC
TRBV4-2,many,TRBD2,TRBJ2-3,CASSQGQAGTSGSTDTQYF,TGTGCCAGCAGCCAAGGACAGGCCGGGACTAGCGGCAGCACAGATACGCAGTATTTT
TRBV28,many,-,TRBJ1-2,CASSSRQDYTF,TGTGCCAGCAGTTCCCGACAGGACTACACCTTC
TRBV4-1,many,TRBD1,TRBJ1-6,CASRIGQGSHNSPLHF,TGCGCCAGCAGAATAGGACAGGGGAGTCATAATTCACCCCTCCACTTT
TRBV20-1,few,-,TRBJ1-4,CSARGRGSEKLFF,TGCAGTGCTAGGGGACGGGGTAGTGAAAAACTGTTTTTT
TRBV20-1,many,TRBD2,TRBJ2-5,CSARLAGGGETQYF,TGCAGTGCTCGACTAGCGGGAGGGGGGGAGACCCAGTACTTC
TRBV5-1,few,TRBD1,TRBJ2-3,CASRPTGTGGSDTQYF,TGCGCCAGCAGACCTACCGGGACAGGGGGATCAGATACGCAGTATTTT
TRBV4-3,-,-,TRBJ1-2,CASSQPVGGDYTF,TGCGCCAGCAGCCAACCGGTCGGGGGCGACTACACCTTC
TRBV7-2,many,TRBD2,TRBJ2-3,CASRNGAGGRTDTQYF,TGTGCCAGCAGAAATGGGGCGGGAGGTCGCACAGATACGCAGTATTTT
TRBV5-5,many,-,TRBJ2-5,CASSLRLESGETQYF,TGTGCCAGCAGCTTGCGGTTGGAGTCGGGAGAGACCCAGTACTTC
TRBV7-9,-,-,TRBJ1-1,CASSLGSMGGKTEAFF,TGTGCCAGCAGCTTAGGGTCAATGGGAGGGAAAACTGAAGCTTTCTTT
TRBV15,few,TRBD1,TRBJ1-5,CATSRGTGRLQPQHF,TGTGCCACCAGCAGAGGGACAGGGAGACTTCAGCCCCAGCATTTT
TRBV6-1,-,TRBD2,TRBJ2-7,CASSPQGGLPYEQYF,TGTGCCAGCAGTCCCCAGGGAGGGCTCCCCTACGAGCAGTACTTC
TRBV5-6,few,TRBD2,TRBJ2-5,CASSLKAGALETQYF,TGTGCCAGCAGCTTAAAAGCGGGAGCGTTGGAGACCCAGTACTTC
TRBV10-3,many,-,TRBJ2-5,CAISANRETQYF,TGTGCCATCAGCGCGAATAGGGAGACCCAGTACTTC
TRBV12-3/TRBV12-4,-,TRBD1,TRBJ1-2,CASSGTGFGYTF,TGTGCCAGCAGCGGGACAGGGTTTGGCTACACCTTC
TRBV9,many,TRBD1,TRBJ2-1,CASSVGGTGLNEQFF,TGTGCCAGCAGCGTAGGGGGGACAGGGCTCAATGAGCAGTTCTTC
TRBV7-6,few,-,TRBJ2-5,CASSQGRGTQYF,TGTGCCAGCAGCCAGGGTAGAGGGACCCAGTACTTC
TRBV29-1,many,-,TRBJ2-1,CSVALGYEQFF,TGCAGCGTAGCCCTGGGTTATGAGCAGTTCTTC
TRBV20-1,few,TRBD1,TRBJ2-7,CSAKDREDYEQYF,TGCAGTGCTAAGGACAGGGAAGACTACGAGCAGTACTTC
TRBV4-1,few,-,TRBJ2-3,CASSQRTTDTQYF,TGCGCCAGCAGCCAAAGGACGACAGATACGCAGTATTTT
TRBV19,-,-,TRBJ1-4,CASKEDINEKLFF,TGTGCCAGTAAGGAGGACATAAACGAAAAACTGTTTTTT
TRBV3-1,many,-,TRBJ2-7,CASSQDSRGSYEQYF,TGTGCCAGCAGCCAAGATAGTCGAGGTTCCTACGAGCAGTACTTC
TRBV5-1,-,TRBD1,TRBJ2-1,CASSPGTGGLNEQFF,TGCGCCAGCAGCCCCGGGACAGGGGGCCTCAATGAGCAGTTCTTC
TRBV5-1,few,TRBD1,TRBJ2-3,CASSFQGQGPDTQYF,TGCGCCAGCAGCTTTCAAGGACAGGGGCCAGATACGCAGTATTTT
TRBV7-2,-,-,TRBJ1-1,CASSLYMSETEAFF,TGTGCCAGCAGCTTATATATGTCGGAAACTGAAGCTTTCTTT
TRBV29-1,many,TRBD1,TRBJ2-5,CSVEGQGIVGTQYF,TGCAGCGTTGAGGGACAGGGGATCGTCGGGACCCAGTACTTC
TRBV6-2/TRBV6-3,-,TRBD2,TRBJ2-7,CASRPTGTTTYEQYF,TGTGCCAGCAGACCCACCGGGACTACTACCTACGAGCAGTACTTC
TRBV5-1,-,TRBD1,TRBJ1-4,CASSLNTGGDEKLFF,TGCGCCAGCAGCTTGAACACAGGGGGTGATGAAAAACTGTTTTTT
TRBV12-3/TRBV12-4,-,TRBD2,TRBJ2-2,CASRSSGGVTGELFF,TGTGCCAGCAGGTCTAGCGGGGGAGTTACCGGGGAGCTGTTTTTT
TRBV7-2,few,-,TRBJ2-2,CASSQTRVGTGELFF,TGTGCCAGCAGCCAAACCAGGGTGGGGACCGGGGAGCTGTTTTTT
TRBV10-3,many,-,TRBJ1-5,CAISESPGRGGSNQPQHF,TGTGCCATCAGTGAGTCGCCAGGAAGGGGCGGTAGCAATCAGCCCCAGCATTTT
TRBV5-1,many,TRBD1,TRBJ2-4,CASSLGIQTGGYLKNIQYF,TGCGCCAGCAGCTTGGGGATCCAGACAGGGGGATACCTCAAAAACATTCAGTACTTC
TRBV7-2,-,-,TRBJ2-7,CASSFVQGGSEQYF,TGTGCCAGCAGCTTCGTTCAGGGGGGGTCCGAGCAGTACTTC
TRBV12-3/TRBV12-4,many,-,TRBJ1-5,CASKPDEVDNQPQHF,TGTGCCAGCAAACCCGACGAGGTCGACAATCAGCCCCAGCATTTT
TRBV9,many,-,TRBJ1-1,CASSVGLARNTEAFF,TGTGCCAGCAGCGTAGGTCTCGCACGGAACACTGAAGCTTTCTTT
TRBV11-2,-,TRBD2,TRBJ2-3,CASNQLRTSGSAKDTQYF,TGTGCCAGCAACCAACTTAGGACTAGCGGGAGTGCTAAAGATACGCAGTATTTT
TRBV11-2,few,-,TRBJ1-1,CASSLGIYWNTEAFF,TGTGCCAGCAGCTTAGGTATATACTGGAACACTGAAGCTTTCTTT
TRBV30,-,TRBD1,TRBJ2-7,CAWSNRGYEQYF,TGTGCCTGGAGTAACAGGGGATACGAGCAGTACTTC
TRBV20-1,few,TRBD1,TRBJ2-7,CSARTGGIFYEQYF,TGCAGTGCTCGGACAGGGGGCATTTTCTACGAGCAGTACTTC
TRBV12-5,few,-,TRBJ2-3,CASGPGPANTQYF,TGTGCTAGTGGACCGGGGCCCGCGAATACGCAGTATTTT
TRBV12-3/TRBV12-4,few,-,TRBJ1-6,CASSLIGGYNSPLHF,TGTGCCAGCAGTTTAATAGGGGGTTATAATTCACCCCTCCACTTT
TRBV5-5,few,-,TRBJ2-5,CASSLYSEETQYF,TGTGCCAGCAGCTTGTACTCTGAAGAGACCCAGTACTTC
TRBV12-3/TRBV12-4,-,TRBD1,TRBJ2-6,CARSSQTGRTSGANVLTF,TGTGCCAGAAGTTCCCAGACAGGGCGAACCTCTGGGGCCAACGTCCTGACTTTC
TRBV5-1,few,-,TRBJ1-2,CASSLDSRVRTFNYGYTF,TGCGCCAGCAGCTTGGATTCTAGGGTCCGGACGTTTAACTATGGCTACACCTTC
TRBV13,many,-,TRBJ2-7,CASSLSRVGGRQYF,TGTGCCAGCAGCTTAAGCAGGGTTGGGGGCAGGCAGTACTTC
TRBV29-1,many,-,TRBJ2-7,CSVESGKRSSYEQYF,TGCAGCGTTGAATCAGGGAAAAGGAGCTCCTACGAGCAGTACTTC
TRBV6-2/TRBV6-3,many,-,TRBJ2-1,CASSPKKKFPAVDYNEQFF,TGTGCCAGCAGTCCCAAGAAGAAATTCCCGGCGGTAGACTACAATGAGCAGTTCTTC
TRBV6-1,few,-,TRBJ1-2,CASSVSTGFDGYTF,TGTGCCAGCAGTGTGAGTACAGGATTCGATGGCTACACCTTC
TRBV5-1,few,TRBD1,TRBJ1-1,CASSLSTGPLRTEAFF,TGCGCCAGCAGCTTGTCGACAGGGCCCCTTAGGACTGAAGCTTTCTTT
TRBV12-3/TRBV12-4,many,TRBD1,TRBJ2-1,CASRSRGSYNEQFF,TGTGCCAGCAGGTCCAGGGGGAGTTACAATGAGCAGTTCTTC
TRBV20-1,few,TRBD2,TRBJ2-3,CSATAGGVTDTQYF,TGCAGTGCTACCGCGGGGGGGGTGACAGATACGCAGTATTTT